This T cell receptor (beta chain) was sequenced in a study of blood T cells in healthy people across ages. Findings and caveats of the study: In the absence of known donor CMV status, changes in expanded clonotypes were possibly confounded.

Next came a second PCR, run for roughly 7 to 12 cycles, which used a sample-barcoded 5' primer along with a J-beta primer mix. TCRdb reprocessed the 5' RACE reads via MiXCR and lists one record per CDR3 protein. The sample gives more than 700,000 distinct CDR3 sequences, about 46% of which show up once; around 18% is in the top ten. This clonotype has ten or more counts. Its cognate antigen is unknown. CDR3 size: 14 residues. The V gene lost 5 bases and the J gene lost 0 bases, with 10 bases spanning the gap. Germline CDR1 is SGHTA and CDR2 is FQGNSA. The chain links TRBV7-2 to TRBJ1-1; D might be TRBD1 (6 bases). Sequenced sample: blood. This clonotype originated in an elderly man in good health. The CDR3 sequence is CASSPDSMNTEAFF. CDR3 nucleotide sequence: TGTGCCAGCAGCCCGGACAGTATGAACACTGAAGCTTTCTTT.